The 29 T cell receptor beta chains listed next were all sequenced from one sample in a study of PD-L1 blockade in urothelial cancer. The data were produced by immunoSEQ multiplex PCR, yet TCRdb's version contains in-frame clones alone and is incomplete. Of about 74,000 clones listed, roughly nine tenths are singletons. The time point denotes: pretreatment peripheral blood. The material was PBMCs, obtained around atezolizumab (anti-PD-L1) treatment. All receptors come from a man between 65 and 85 years old with urothelial cancer.

V is TRBV9 and J is TRBJ1-1; D is undetermined. This CDR3 region has 13 residues. Germline V CDR1 and CDR2: SGDLS, YYNGEE. The ends were cut back, 0 bases at V and 1 base at J, with 4 bases in the middle. CDR3 in amino acids: CASSVASNTEAFF. The CDR3 nucleotides are TGTGCCAGCAGCGTAGCGTCGAACACTGAAGCTTTCTTT.

This clone turned up a few times. Other nucleotide sequences from this sample produce the same CDR3. J is TRBJ2-5 and V is TRBV5-6; possibly TRBD2 for D (5 bases). Trimming removed 4 bases from V and 5 bases from J, with 12 bases in between. From germline, CDR1 is SGHDT and CDR2 YYEEEE. This CDR3 is built from 13 residues. CDR3 residues: CASSLRTGETQYF. CDR3 bases: TGTGCCAGCAGCCTTCGGACTGGGGAGACCCAGTACTTC.

This chain uses TRBV7-9 with TRBJ2-7; 9 bases are shared with TRBD2. The V and J ends lost 0 bases and 3 bases, in that order; junction bases with no gene match: 6. Germline V lookup: CDR1 SEHNR, CDR2 FQNEAQ (reference sequence). CDR3 length: 16 residues. The CDR3 is CASSLALPTSGYEQYF. The CDR3 DNA reads TGTGCCAGCAGCTTAGCGCTTCCGACTAGCGGCTACGAGCAGTACTTC.

This clone has more than one count but fewer than ten. The rearrangement links TRBV9 to TRBJ2-1; 11 bases match TRBD2. Unmatched junction bases numbered 10, after V lost 0 bases and J lost 5 bases. The germline gives CDR1 SGDLS, CDR2 YYNGEE. The CDR3 has 18 amino acids. CDR3 region: CASSVGMGGLAGNNEQFF. In DNA form, the CDR3 reads TGTGCCAGCAGCGTAGGGATGGGAGGACTAGCGGGTAACAATGAGCAGTTCTTC.

The chain carries TRBV27 and TRBJ2-7, with D perhaps TRBD1 (5 bases). CDR3 length: 19 residues. Trimming cost V 6 bases and J 2 bases, with 29 bases left between them. CDR1 is MNHEY and CDR2 is SMNVEV in the germline V gene (reference sequence). The CDR3 DNA reads as TGTGCCAGCAGAAAGACCCAGACCTACGGACGGACATACGCCTACGAGCAGTACTTC. Encoded protein: CASRKTQTYGRTYAYEQYF.

This clone was seen a single time. V and J are TRBV5-1 and TRBJ2-7; TRBD2 agrees at 12 bases. Germline assignment: CDR1 SGHRS and CDR2 YFSETQ. This CDR3 has 15 amino acids. V was clipped by 0 bases and J by 6 bases; unmatched bases: 4. CDR3 in DNA: TGCGCCAGCAGCTTGGGACTAGCGGGAGAGGCCGAGCAGTACTTC. Amino acid sequence: CASSLGLAGEAEQYF.

The sample holds a few counts of this clone. The rearrangement uses TRBV19 and TRBJ1-2, with 7 bases that match TRBD1. Germline trimming cut 5 bases from V and 13 bases from J; bases unmatched to any gene: 7. CDR3 length: 11 residues. Per germline, CDR1 LNHDA and CDR2 SQIVND (reference sequence). This CDR3 reads CASSETGAATF. In DNA form, the CDR3 reads TGTGCCAGTAGTGAAACAGGGGCGGCCACCTTC. Full variable domain (remainder filled in from reference TRBV19 and TRBJ1-2): DGGITQSPKYLFRKEGQNVTLSCEQNLNHDAMYWYRQDPGQGLRLIYYSQIVNDFQKGDIAEGYSVSREKKESFPLTVTSAQKNPTAFYLCASSETGAATFGSGTRLTVV.

The rearrangement joins TRBV9 to TRBJ2-1, with 8 bases aligning to TRBD2. V shed 3 bases, J shed 8 bases, and the junction held 7 bases outside the gene matches. The CDR3 is 14 residues long. The germline CDR1 and CDR2 sequences are SGDLS and YYNGEE. DNA for the CDR3: TGTGCCAGCAGCGAGGGCGGACTAGCCCATGAGCAGTTCTTC. Its protein product is CASSEGGLAHEQFF.

The V gene is TRBV19, the J gene TRBJ1-2; 7 bases fit TRBD1. Losses at the gene ends were 8 bases for V and 8 bases for J; bases not matched to a gene: 11. This CDR3 region has 13 residues. The V gene's germline CDR1 is LNHDA and CDR2 SQIVND (reference sequence). The CDR3 spells CASHRGGARGYTF. The CDR3 nucleotides read TGTGCCAGTCATCGAGGGGGCGCGCGGGGCTACACCTTC.

V gene TRBV5-1 combines with J gene TRBJ1-1, with 7 bases identical to TRBD1. CDR3 size: 18 residues. The J segment lost 0 bases and the V segment lost 0 bases, leaving 11 bases of the junction unmatched. Germline values: CDR1 SGHRS, CDR2 YFSETQ. The CDR3 DNA sequence: TGCGCCAGCAGCTTGGGTCAGGGACAGAGGGGGATGAACACTGAAGCTTTCTTT. Translated: CASSLGQGQRGMNTEAFF.

The chain recombines TRBV28 with TRBJ2-7; 11 nucleotides agree with TRBD2. The J segment lost 5 bases and the V segment lost 1 base, leaving 13 bases of the junction unmatched. The CDR3 spans 18 residues. Germline V CDR1 and CDR2: MDHEN, SYDVKM. CDR3 loop: CASSLFPYPIAGGNEQYF. DNA of the CDR3: TGTGCCAGCAGTTTATTCCCCTACCCGATAGCGGGGGGGAACGAGCAGTACTTC. Based on the CDR3 plus reference TRBV28 and TRBJ2-7, the full variable domain is DVKVTQSSRYLVKRTGEKVFLECVQDMDHENMFWYRQDPGLGLRLIYFSYDVKMKEKGDIPEGYSVSREKKERFSLILESASTNQTSMYLCASSLFPYPIAGGNEQYFGPGTRLTVT.

The rearrangement joins TRBV6-5 to TRBJ2-7; D not certain. Trimming stripped 10 bases from V and 1 base from J, with 20 bases between. CDR3 length equals 15 residues. Germline CDR1 reads MNHEY; CDR2 reads SVGAGI. Here the CDR3 reads CATERQTGPSYEQYF. Written as DNA, the CDR3 is TGTGCCACCGAGAGGCAAACGGGTCCTTCCTACGAGCAGTACTTC.

The V and J genes are TRBV2 and TRBJ2-7; the match to TRBD2 covers 7 bases. The CDR3 runs to 14 residues. Germline trimming cut 3 bases from V and 2 bases from J; bases unmatched to any gene: 4. Germline lookup yields CDR1 SNHLY and CDR2 FYNNEI. The CDR3 DNA is TGTGCCAGCAGTGAGGTGCGGGGGACCTACGAGCAGTACTTC. Translation gives CASSEVRGTYEQYF.

The sample holds one count of this clone. V and J are TRBV5-1 and TRBJ2-1, with TRBD2 matching 7 bases. This CDR3 is 15 amino acids long. The trim removed 0 bases at V and 8 bases at J, leaving 8 bases unmatched. The germline V gene encodes CDR1 SGHRS and CDR2 YFSETQ. The CDR3 spells CASSLVGGPFDEQFF. The CDR3 nucleotides read TGCGCCAGCAGCTTGGTGGGAGGGCCTTTCGATGAGCAGTTCTTC.

The rearrangement uses TRBV2 and TRBJ2-6; D is possibly TRBD2 (6 bases). There are 16 residues in the CDR3. Trimming stripped 8 bases from V and 0 bases from J, with 14 bases between. CDR1 SNHLY and CDR2 FYNNEI come from the germline V gene. The DNA of the CDR3 is TGTGCCAGCGGGCCAATCGGGAGCTCTGGGGCCAACGTCCTGACTTTC. Its translation is CASGPIGSSGANVLTF. The full variable domain, rest sourced from reference TRBV2 and TRBJ2-6, is EPEVTQTPSHQVTQMGQEVILRCVPISNHLYFYWYRQILGQKVEFLVSFYNNEISEKSEIFDDQFSVERPDGSNFTLKIRSTKLEDSAMYFCASGPIGSSGANVLTFGAGSRLTVL.

The genes are TRBV5-1 and TRBJ2-5; D may be TRBD2 (5 bases). The V end was cut by 0 bases, the J end by 2 bases, with 11 bases between. Germline CDR1 is SGHRS and CDR2 is YFSETQ. CDR3 size: 15 residues. The CDR3 DNA is TGCGCCAGCAGCTTGGGGGTGGCGGGTCAAGAGACCCAGTACTTC. Translating gives CASSLGVAGQETQYF.

DNA for the CDR3: TGTGCCAGCAGCTCCGGGACTACCCCATACGAGCAGTACTTC. Translated, it gives CASSSGTTPYEQYF. The chain is built from TRBV5-4 and TRBJ2-7; 7 bases align to TRBD2. The CDR3 sequence is 14 residues long. After removal of 3 bases from V and 4 bases from J, the junction contained 7 bases not matched to a gene. Germline V CDR1 and CDR2: SGHNT, YYREEE (reference sequence).

The chain couples TRBV2 to TRBJ1-1, with D maybe TRBD1 (6 bases). Trimming pared 3 bases from V and 1 base from J, leaving 9 bases between. Germline-derived CDR1 and CDR2 are SNHLY and FYNNEI. There are 14 residues in the CDR3. CDR3 region: CASSDGGRNTEAFF. CDR3 sequence (DNA): TGTGCCAGCAGTGATGGGGGCCGGAACACTGAAGCTTTCTTT.

The chain is built from TRBV21-1 and TRBJ1-2; the table's TRBD1 call for D was not verified on the DNA. TRBV21-1 is annotated as a pseudogene. The CDR3 is 15 amino acids. CDR3 sequence (DNA): TGTGCCAGCAGCAAAAAGAAAGGACAGGGGGATGGCTACACCTTC. Translation gives CASSKKKGQGDGYTF.

The chain carries TRBV19 and TRBJ2-1, with 9 bases aligning to TRBD2. CDR3 length: 17 amino acids. Germline trimming cut 1 base from V and 7 bases from J; bases unmatched to any gene: 11. Germline CDR1 and CDR2: LNHDA and SQIVND (reference sequence). In nucleotides, the CDR3 is TGTGCCAGTAGTATAGGTTGGGCGGGAGGGCCTATGAATGAGCAGTTCTTC. It encodes CASSIGWAGGPMNEQFF.

This clone occurred once. The rearrangement links TRBV27 to TRBJ2-7; TRBD1 matches at 9 bases. The germline gives CDR1 MNHEY, CDR2 SMNVEV (reference sequence). The V gene end was trimmed by 6 bases and the J gene end by 2 bases; junction bases not matched to a gene: 8. The CDR3 contains 15 residues. The CDR3 loop is CASSAPGTGTYEQYF. Written as DNA, the CDR3 is TGTGCCAGCAGCGCCCCCGGGACAGGGACCTACGAGCAGTACTTC.

The V and J genes are TRBV28 and TRBJ1-3; TRBD1 might be the D (5 bases). Germline CDR1 and CDR2: MDHEN and SYDVKM. With 8 bases removed from V and 4 bases from J, the gap between germline ends came to 12 bases. The CDR3 has 13 amino acids. The CDR3 nucleotides are TGTGCCAGCTGCAGGGCGCCAGGAAACACCATATATTTT. This codes for CASCRAPGNTIYF. Together with reference TRBV28 and TRBJ1-3, the CDR3 gives the full variable domain: DVKVTQSSRYLVKRTGEKVFLECVQDMDHENMFWYRQDPGLGLRLIYFSYDVKMKEKGDIPEGYSVSREKKERFSLILESASTNQTSMYLCASCRAPGNTIYFGEGSWLTVV.

V usage is TRBV10-3 and J usage is TRBJ2-3; tentative D call: TRBD2 (5 bases). The V end lost 3 bases, the J end lost 2 bases, and 9 bases lay between the germline ends. Germline V gene lookup returns CDR1 ENHRY and CDR2 SYGVKD. This CDR3 spans 14 amino acids. CDR3 in amino acids: CAISDSGNTDTQYF. Here the CDR3 DNA reads TGTGCCATCAGTGACTCGGGAAACACAGATACGCAGTATTTT.

The V gene is TRBV5-1, the J gene TRBJ2-1, with D possibly TRBD2 on 6 matching bases. Looked up from germline, CDR1 is SGHRS and CDR2 is YFSETQ. Trimming cost V 4 bases and J 6 bases, with 14 bases left between them. The CDR3 contains 14 residues. CDR3 DNA: TGCGCCAGCAGCGATCCTGGACTACGCAATGAGCAGTTCTTC. This translates into CASSDPGLRNEQFF.

The chain carries TRBV5-1 and TRBJ2-7, with D maybe TRBD2 (5 bases). CDR1 SGHRS and CDR2 YFSETQ come from the germline V gene. V was shortened by 5 bases and J by 5 bases, with 17 bases between the two germline ends. This CDR3 contains 14 residues. CDR3 sequence (DNA): TGCGCCAGCAGGCCAGCGGTAATGAGCGACGAGCAGTACTTC. The encoded protein is CASRPAVMSDEQYF.

The V call is TRBV18, the J call TRBJ2-1; 13 positions agree with TRBD2. This CDR3 spans 17 amino acids. V was pared by 3 bases and J by 8 bases, with 10 bases of the junction left unmatched. The germline V gene has CDR1 KGHSH and CDR2 LQKENI. In nucleotides, the CDR3 is TGTGCCAGCTCACCCCTTTTGACTAGCGGGGGGACGGATGAGCAGTTCTTC. Translation: CASSPLLTSGGTDEQFF.

The chain employs TRBV7-2 and TRBJ2-1; the D gene is possibly TRBD2 (5 bases). The V end lost 2 bases, the J end lost 9 bases, and 8 bases lay between the germline ends. Germline V lookup: CDR1 SGHTA, CDR2 FQGNSA. The CDR3 has 12 amino acids. CDR3: CASSLLAREQFF. The CDR3 region has the DNA TGTGCCAGCAGCTTACTAGCCCGTGAGCAGTTCTTC. Supplemented by reference TRBV7-2 and TRBJ2-1, the full variable domain reads GAGVSQSPSNKVTEKGKDVELRCDPISGHTALYWYRQSLGQGLEFLIYFQGNSAPDKSGLPSDRFSAERTGGSVSTLTIQRTQQEDSAVYLCASSLLAREQFFGPGTRLTVL.

V and J are TRBV6-1 and TRBJ1-5; D may be TRBD1 (5 bases). The germline CDR1 and CDR2 sequences are MNHNS and SASEGT. The CDR3 has 16 amino acids. V shed 4 bases and J shed 4 bases, with 17 bases lying between them. The CDR3 is CASSVVGARVNQPQHF. The CDR3 DNA reads TGTGCCAGCAGTGTAGTTGGGGCACGGGTTAATCAGCCCCAGCATTTT.

The rearrangement joins TRBV5-1 to TRBJ2-1, with 11 bases that match TRBD2. The V and J ends lost 0 bases and 14 bases, in that order; junction bases with no gene match: 4. CDR1 and CDR2 (germline): SGHRS, YFSETQ. There are 13 residues in the CDR3. The CDR3 nucleotides read TGCGCCAGCAGCTTGGAACTAGCGGGAGTAGAGTTCTTC. Translated: CASSLELAGVEFF.